One and the same sample provided the 9 T cell receptor beta chains below, sequenced in a study of cytomegalovirus exposure and HLA in healthy donors. The PCR ran on 60 Vbeta and 13 Jbeta primers. The method was immunoSEQ multiplex PCR; TCRdb's version includes in-frame clones alone and lacks a portion of them. The repertoire holds more than 75,000 clones, with around 75% as singletons. Material for sequencing was PBMCs. These receptors all come from a woman in her forties in good health and CMV-seropositive.

The V gene is TRBV6-1, the J gene TRBJ1-2; TRBD1 agrees at 9 bases. Germline CDR1 and CDR2: MNHNS and SASEGT. The trim removed 5 bases at V and 5 bases at J, leaving 3 bases unmatched. This CDR3 comprises 13 residues. The CDR3 coding sequence is TGTGCCAGCAGTACAGGGGGCGCTTATGGCTACACCTTC. Its translation is CASSTGGAYGYTF.

The gene calls are TRBV30 and TRBJ1-1, with D unresolved. This CDR3 spans 12 amino acids. Germline V gene sequence: CDR1 GTSNPN, CDR2 SVGIG (reference sequence). V lost 4 bases and J 2 bases, leaving 8 bases between the germline ends. The CDR3 loop reads CAWTNSNTEAFF. The CDR3 DNA follows: TGTGCCTGGACGAACAGTAACACTGAAGCTTTCTTT.

This clone was observed a single time. The V and J genes are TRBV21-1 and TRBJ1-1. TRBV21-1 is tagged as a pseudogene. The CDR3 runs to 14 residues. The CDR3 bases are TGTGCCAGCAGCAAAGCGGGGAGGAACACTGAAGCTTTCTTT. Its protein product is CASSKAGRNTEAFF.

V usage is TRBV9 and J usage is TRBJ2-5; TRBD2 aligns across 14 bases. Per the germline V gene, CDR1 is SGDLS and CDR2 is YYNGEE. The CDR3 has 17 residues. After removal of 3 bases from V and 5 bases from J, the junction contained 9 bases not matched to a gene. CDR3 sequence reads: CASSAGGLAGGRETQYF. The CDR3 coding sequence is TGTGCCAGCAGCGCCGGAGGACTAGCGGGGGGCCGGGAGACCCAGTACTTC.

V usage is TRBV25-1 and J usage is TRBJ2-1, with 13 bases aligning to TRBD2. The V and J ends lost 4 bases and 3 bases, in that order; junction bases with no gene match: 6. The V gene's germline CDR1 is MGHDK and CDR2 SYGVNS. The CDR3 has 17 residues. Here the CDR3 reads CASSGGLAGPFYNEQFF. CDR3 bases: TGTGCCAGCAGTGGGGGACTAGCGGGACCGTTCTACAATGAGCAGTTCTTC.

The chain combines TRBV4-1 with TRBJ2-5, with 10 bases matching TRBD1. Germline CDR1 is MGHRA and CDR2 is YSYEKL. CDR3 length: 15 amino acids. J lost 5 bases, V lost 4 bases, and 7 bases had no gene match. CDR3 bases: TGCGCCAGCAGCCGAGACAGGGGGCTTTCCGAGACCCAGTACTTC. Translation gives CASSRDRGLSETQYF.

The chain combines TRBV5-4 with TRBJ1-1, with TRBD1 as a possible D gene (6 bases). The CDR3 runs to 16 residues. Germline V gives CDR1 SGHNT, CDR2 YYREEE (reference sequence). The V end lost 4 bases, the J end lost 0 bases, and 16 bases lay between the germline ends. CDR3 loop: CASSAGQPGMNTEAFF. The CDR3 DNA reads TGTGCCAGCAGCGCAGGACAGCCCGGGATGAACACTGAAGCTTTCTTT.

The chain uses TRBV4-2 and TRBJ1-1; possibly TRBD1 for D (6 bases). Germline V lookup: CDR1 LGHNA, CDR2 YNFKEQ. The V end lost 0 bases, the J end lost 5 bases, and 16 bases lay between the germline ends. The CDR3 consists of 16 residues. CDR3 coding DNA: TGTGCCAGCAGCCAAGATAGGCGGGGGCGTGGGACTGAAGCTTTCTTT. Its protein is CASSQDRRGRGTEAFF.

V is TRBV30 and J is TRBJ1-1, with D possibly being TRBD1 (5 bases). The V end lost 3 bases, the J end lost 8 bases, and 16 bases lay between the germline ends. From germline, CDR1 is GTSNPN and CDR2 SVGIG (reference sequence). CDR3 length equals 13 residues. The CDR3 region is CAWRGFRTSEAFF. The CDR3 bases are TGTGCCTGGAGAGGTTTTCGGACATCAGAAGCTTTCTTT. Full variable domain (missing parts from reference TRBV30 and TRBJ1-1): SQTIHQWPATLVQPVGSPLSLECTVEGTSNPNLYWYRQAAGRGLQLLFYSVGIGQISSEVPQNLSASRPQDRQFILSSKKLLLSDSGFYLCAWRGFRTSEAFFGQGTRLTVV.